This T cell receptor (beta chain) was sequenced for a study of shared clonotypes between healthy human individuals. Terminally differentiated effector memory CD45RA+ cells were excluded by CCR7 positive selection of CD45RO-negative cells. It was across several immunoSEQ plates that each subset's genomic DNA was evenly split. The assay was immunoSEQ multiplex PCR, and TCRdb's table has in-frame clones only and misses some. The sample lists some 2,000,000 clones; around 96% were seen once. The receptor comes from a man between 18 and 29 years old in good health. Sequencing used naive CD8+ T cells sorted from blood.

The chain's CDR3 is CASGATRTEAFF. The CDR3 DNA sequence: TGTGCCTCGGGGGCGACTCGCACTGAAGCTTTCTTT. This rearrangement joins TRBV27 to TRBJ1-1; a possible D gene is TRBD1 (6 bases). CDR1 and CDR2 from the germline V gene are MNHEY and SMNVEV (reference sequence). The V and J ends lost 11 bases and 4 bases respectively, with 14 bases between them. The CDR3 extends over 12 amino acids.